This TCR beta chain is drawn from a study of blood T cell repertoires in COVID-19. Across the study: The United States, Italy and Spain supplied acute and convalescent COVID-19 samples. T cells, B-cell-depleted T cells, or PBMCs provided the cDNA or gDNA that served as material.

The method was immunoSEQ multiplex PCR; TCRdb's version includes in-frame clones alone and lacks a portion of them. The sample has under 200,000 clones, just under 80% seen once; the top ten hold about 6.5%. The sequence derives from an older man with active or convalescent COVID-19. The sample comprised peripheral blood.

The DNA for the CDR3 is TGTGCCTGGAGTGCCCAGATTAATTCACCCCTCCACTTT. Translating it yields CAWSAQINSPLHF. The chain has TRBV30 and TRBJ1-6; the D is unclear. CDR1 and CDR2 from the germline V gene are GTSNPN and SVGIG (reference sequence). Trimming removed 1 base from V and 6 bases from J, with 7 bases in between. The CDR3 is 13 amino acids. Full variable domain (remainder filled in from reference TRBV30 and TRBJ1-6): SQTIHQWPATLVQPVGSPLSLECTVEGTSNPNLYWYRQAAGRGLQLLFYSVGIGQISSEVPQNLSASRPQDRQFILSSKKLLLSDSGFYLCAWSAQINSPLHFGNGTRLTVT.